This entry lists 32 T cell receptor beta chains sequenced from one sample in a study of vaccination effects on CD4 cells after COVID-19. Antigen-specific CD4+ T cells were expanded with viral peptide pools in the ViraFEST assay before sequencing. Investigators separated out CD4+ T cells once approximately 9 days of culture had passed. Clones were read by immunoSEQ multiplex PCR, and TCRdb kept only the in-frame ones, dropping some. Of more than 30,000 clones listed, 55% to 75% were seen once; the top ten hold over 25%. Antigens for these TCRs are unknown. The source material was CD4+ T cells from PBMCs cultured with HCoV-229E spike peptides, sampled before COVID-19 vaccination. The receptors come from a human donor who received a COVID-19 vaccine.

This rearrangement joins TRBV5-1 to TRBJ2-7; 9 nucleotides line up with TRBD1. Germline V gene data show CDR1 as SGHRS and CDR2 as YFSETQ. This CDR3 has 14 residues. V lost 3 bases and J lost 4; bases outside the gene matches: 5. CDR3 DNA sequence: TGCGCCAGCAGCTCGGGACAGGGAGGGTACGAGCAGTACTTC. Residues: CASSSGQGGYEQYF.

This clone was counted only a few times. The rearrangement links TRBV4-1 to TRBJ1-1; 10 bases are shared with TRBD1. Germline-derived CDR1 and CDR2 are MGHRA and YSYEKL. This CDR3 region has 15 residues. After removal of 5 bases from V and 0 bases from J, the junction contained 3 bases not matched to a gene. The CDR3 spells CASSGTGALNTEAFF. DNA of the CDR3: TGCGCCAGCAGCGGGACAGGGGCATTGAACACTGAAGCTTTCTTT.

This clone has only a few counts. The V gene is TRBV27, the J gene TRBJ1-4; no definite D call. CDR1 and CDR2 from the germline V gene are MNHEY and SMNVEV (reference sequence). The CDR3 sequence is 14 residues long. V dropped 4 bases and J dropped 6 bases, with 12 bases sitting between them. The CDR3, as DNA: TGTGCCAGCAGTTCGGGAGGATCTCATGAAAAACTGTTTTTT. This gives the protein CASSSGGSHEKLFF.

V is TRBV4-3 and J is TRBJ1-1; D possibly corresponds to TRBD1 (5 bases). The CDR3 length is 14 residues. Looked up from germline, CDR1 is LGHNA and CDR2 is YSLEER. The V and J ends lost 0 bases and 10 bases respectively, with 15 bases between them. The CDR3 reads CASSQDFQGKGAFF. CDR3 bases: TGCGCCAGCAGCCAAGACTTCCAGGGCAAAGGAGCTTTCTTT.

J is TRBJ1-2 and V is TRBV6-5; D gene unclear. V was cut by 5 bases and J by 0 bases, with 10 bases left in between. The CDR3 has 14 amino acids. Germline CDR1 is MNHEY and CDR2 is SVGAGI. The CDR3 loop is CASSRSGPNYGYTF. The CDR3 DNA follows: TGTGCCAGCAGTCGGAGTGGTCCTAACTATGGCTACACCTTC.

This clone was seen only a few times. V and J are TRBV11-2 and TRBJ1-2, with D perhaps matching TRBD1 (6 bases). Germline values: CDR1 SGHAT, CDR2 FQNNGV. Trimming pared 4 bases from V and 4 bases from J, leaving 10 bases between. CDR3 size: 13 residues. The DNA of the CDR3 is TGTGCCAGCAGCTCGGACAGCCTCTATGGCTACACCTTC. Protein sequence: CASSSDSLYGYTF.

The J gene is TRBJ2-2, the V gene TRBV5-1, with D perhaps matching TRBD1 (5 bases). The CDR3 is 16 amino acids. The germline V gene has CDR1 SGHRS and CDR2 YFSETQ. V lost 3 bases and J lost 0, with 12 bases in between. CDR3 amino acids: CASSSVVGANTGELFF. In DNA form, the CDR3 reads TGCGCCAGCAGCTCGGTCGTAGGGGCGAACACCGGGGAGCTGTTTTTT.

The chain uses TRBV7-8 and TRBJ2-7; D is uncertain. CDR3 length: 15 amino acids. The germline V and J ends were trimmed by 1 base and 3 bases, with 13 bases remaining between them. CDR1 is SGHVS and CDR2 is FQNEAQ in the germline V gene. The CDR3 spells CASSLVGLTGYEQYF. CDR3 coding DNA: TGTGCCAGCAGCTTAGTCGGGCTGACGGGCTACGAGCAGTACTTC. The variable domain in full, completed from reference TRBV7-8 and TRBJ2-7, reads GAGVSQSPRYKVAKRGQDVALRCDPISGHVSLFWYQQALGQGPEFLTYFQNEAQLDKSGLPSDRFFAERPEGSVSTLKIQRTQQEDSAVYLCASSLVGLTGYEQYFGPGTRLTVT.

The gene calls are TRBV14 and TRBJ1-6; no firm D call. CDR1 SGHDN and CDR2 FVKESK come from the germline V gene. The CDR3 length is 13 residues. Trimming took 4 bases from V and 7 from J, leaving 8 bases between them. Here the CDR3 reads CASSPIPNSPLHF. In DNA form, the CDR3 reads TGTGCCAGCAGCCCAATTCCGAATTCACCCCTCCACTTT.

As to this clone: Mismatch with germline at one junction end may stem from a read error. The chain couples TRBV6-1 to TRBJ2-5; perhaps D is TRBD1 or TRBD2 (5 bases each). The germline V gene has CDR1 MNHNS and CDR2 SASEGT. The CDR3 extends over 14 amino acids. In DNA form, the CDR3 reads TGTGCCAGCAGGGAAGGGACCTTCCAAGAGACCCAGTACTTC. This gives the protein CASREGTFQETQYF.

V is TRBV5-1 and J is TRBJ1-4; no definite D call. V was pared by 0 bases and J by 7 bases, with 19 bases between. Germline CDR1 and CDR2: SGHRS and YFSETQ. The CDR3 totals 17 residues. Written as DNA, the CDR3 is TGCGCCAGCAGCTTGGGCGTGGCAGCACTACCGGGTGAAAAACTGTTTTTT. The encoded protein is CASSLGVAALPGEKLFF.

V and J are TRBV4-1 and TRBJ2-3, with unresolved D. Trimming removed 1 base from V and 2 bases from J, with 10 bases in between. The CDR3 runs to 15 residues. Per germline, CDR1 MGHRA and CDR2 YSYEKL. CDR3 bases: TGCGCCAGCAGCCAAGTGGCGCTTACCACAGATACGCAGTATTTT. Encoded protein: CASSQVALTTDTQYF.

This chain connects TRBV28 to TRBJ2-7; TRBD2 agrees at 7 bases. The CDR3 is 14 residues long. The J segment lost 2 bases and the V segment lost 6 bases, leaving 7 bases of the junction unmatched. Germline CDR1 reads MDHEN; CDR2 reads SYDVKM. CDR3 coding DNA: TGTGCCAGCAGACCGACTAGCAGGACCTACGAGCAGTACTTC. Residues: CASRPTSRTYEQYF.

The chain links TRBV12-3 or TRBV12-4 to TRBJ2-3; no clear D. The CDR3 has 13 residues. Trimming cost V 5 bases and J 1 base, with 7 bases left between them. This CDR3 reads CASSPQRTDTQYF. The CDR3 DNA reads as TGTGCCAGCAGTCCTCAGCGCACAGATACGCAGTATTTT.

In its sample, this clone was seen once. The rearrangement joins TRBV27 to TRBJ1-1, with 9 positions matching TRBD1. V gave up 5 bases and J gave up 4 bases; unmatched junction bases: 11. The CDR3 spans 16 residues. Germline lookup yields CDR1 MNHEY and CDR2 SMNVEV (reference sequence). The CDR3 loop is CASSPRGGTGSTEAFF. The CDR3 coding sequence is TGTGCCAGCAGTCCCCGCGGGGGGACAGGGAGCACTGAAGCTTTCTTT.

The V gene is TRBV11-2, the J gene TRBJ2-7; maybe TRBD2 (5 bases). The CDR3 covers 16 residues. Looked up from germline, CDR1 is SGHAT and CDR2 is FQNNGV. V was trimmed by 5 bases and J by 1 base, leaving 18 bases between them. CDR3 DNA: TGTGCCAGCAGCCCATTGAAGGGTGGAGGATCCTACGAGCAGTACTTC. Translating gives CASSPLKGGGSYEQYF.

V is TRBV28 and J is TRBJ2-1; 7 nucleotides match TRBD2. J was trimmed by 1 base and V by 4 bases; bases with no gene match: 1. Germline CDR1 MDHEN, CDR2 SYDVKM. The CDR3 covers 14 residues. The CDR3 nucleotides read TGTGCCAGCAGTTCTAGCGGTTCCTACAATGAGCAGTTCTTC. It codes for CASSSSGSYNEQFF.

CDR3 bases: TGTGCCTGGAGGACAGGGGGTATTGCAAACACCATATATTTT. Translated: CAWRTGGIANTIYF. The gene calls are TRBV30 and TRBJ1-3; 9 bases match TRBD1. After removal of 3 bases from V and 6 bases from J, the junction contained 6 bases not matched to a gene. This CDR3 is 14 amino acids long. The germline gives CDR1 GTSNPN, CDR2 SVGIG (reference sequence).

The table lists this clone with a few counts. The gene calls are TRBV5-1 and TRBJ1-6; TRBD1 might be the D (6 bases). V dropped 0 bases and J dropped 14 bases, with 12 bases sitting between them. The germline V gene encodes CDR1 SGHRS and CDR2 YFSETQ. This CDR3 has 13 amino acids. CDR3 sequence (DNA): TGCGCCAGCAGCTTGGCGGACAGACTCTCCCTCCACTTT. This translates into CASSLADRLSLHF. The entire variable domain, with the rest obtained from reference TRBV5-1 and TRBJ1-6, is as follows: KAGVTQTPRYLIKTRGQQVTLSCSPISGHRSVSWYQQTPGQGLQFLFEYFSETQRNKGNFPGRFSGRQFSNSRSEMNVSTLELGDSALYLCASSLADRLSLHFGNGTRLTVT.

This clone was counted only a few times. J is TRBJ2-2 and V is TRBV6-5; 9 nucleotides agree with TRBD1. The CDR3 covers 15 residues. In germline, CDR1 is MNHEY, CDR2 SVGAGI. V was pared by 5 bases and J by 2 bases, with 3 bases of the junction left unmatched. The CDR3 DNA is TGTGCCAGCAGTCGACAGGGGGTCAACACCGGGGAGCTGTTTTTT. It yields the protein CASSRQGVNTGELFF.

This rearrangement joins TRBV14 to TRBJ1-1, with D unresolved. This CDR3 contains 14 residues. Per the germline V gene, CDR1 is SGHDN and CDR2 is FVKESK. V lost 1 base to trimming and J lost 5 bases, with 11 bases between them. CDR3 sequence: CASSQAVRGTEAFF. The CDR3 DNA sequence: TGTGCCAGCAGCCAAGCGGTCCGAGGAACTGAAGCTTTCTTT. Drawing the rest from reference TRBV14 and TRBJ1-1, the complete variable domain is EAGVTQFPSHSVIEKGQTVTLRCDPISGHDNLYWYRRVMGKEIKFLLHFVKESKQDESGMPNNRFLAERTGGTYSTLKVQPAELEDSGVYFCASSQAVRGTEAFFGQGTRLTVV.

The chain has TRBV6-5 and TRBJ2-7; 9 nucleotides match TRBD1. J lost 3 bases, V lost 6 bases, and 6 bases had no gene match. Germline V gene data show CDR1 as MNHEY and CDR2 as SVGAGI. The CDR3 runs to 14 residues. The CDR3 nucleotides are TGTGCCAGCAGGGCCGGGACAGGGAACTACGAGCAGTACTTC. Protein sequence: CASRAGTGNYEQYF.

The chain has TRBV28 and TRBJ2-2, with 13 nucleotides matching TRBD2. Germline V gene sequence: CDR1 MDHEN, CDR2 SYDVKM. This CDR3 region has 19 residues. Germline trimming cut 6 bases from V and 4 bases from J; bases unmatched to any gene: 14. The CDR3 coding sequence is TGTGCCAGCAGCCCGGGACTAGCGGGAAGGTATATCGTCACCGGGGAGCTGTTTTTT. It specifies CASSPGLAGRYIVTGELFF.

The rearrangement uses TRBV3-1 (or the pseudogene TRBV3-2) and TRBJ1-1; D ambiguous. Germline V lookup: CDR1 LGHDT, CDR2 YNNKEL (reference sequence). CDR3 length: 14 amino acids. The ends were cut back, 6 bases at V and 2 bases at J, with 13 bases in the middle. The CDR3 sequence is CASSPVRPNTEAFF. CDR3 coding DNA: TGTGCCAGCAGTCCAGTCCGCCCCAACACTGAAGCTTTCTTT.

The V and J genes are TRBV11-3 and TRBJ2-1, with TRBD2 matching 7 bases. Germline V CDR1 and CDR2: SGHNT, YENEEA. The V segment lost 4 bases and the J segment 5 bases; nucleotides outside the gene matches: 5. This CDR3 comprises 14 residues. This chain's CDR3 is CASSSGGKHNEQFF. CDR3 nucleotide sequence: TGTGCCAGCAGCTCCGGGGGGAAACACAATGAGCAGTTCTTC.

This clone was observed a single time. V is TRBV28 and J is TRBJ2-5; the match to TRBD2 covers 12 bases. The junction had 7 bases not matched to a gene; V was cut back by 8 bases and J by 3 bases. This CDR3 comprises 15 residues. The germline gives CDR1 MDHEN, CDR2 SYDVKM. The chain's CDR3 is CASAEASGREETQYF. CDR3 DNA sequence: TGTGCCAGCGCCGAGGCTAGCGGGAGGGAAGAGACCCAGTACTTC.

This chain links TRBV6-6 with TRBJ2-7, with 9 bases that match TRBD1. The CDR3 totals 16 residues. The germline V gene encodes CDR1 MNHNY and CDR2 SVGAGI (reference sequence). Losses at the gene ends were 0 bases for V and 2 bases for J; bases not matched to a gene: 5. CDR3: CASSYSPWTGAYEQYF. The CDR3 DNA follows: TGTGCCAGCAGTTACTCCCCCTGGACAGGGGCCTACGAGCAGTACTTC.

In DNA, the CDR3 is TGTGCCAGCAGCCAGCTAGCGGGGAGGAATGAGCAGTTCTTC. This translates into CASSQLAGRNEQFF. This chain uses TRBV3-1 (or the pseudogene TRBV3-2) with TRBJ2-1; the match to TRBD2 covers 9 bases. The junction had 4 bases not matched to a gene; V was cut back by 3 bases and J by 7 bases. The CDR3 is 14 residues long. Germline loops: CDR1 LGHDT, CDR2 YNNKEL (reference sequence).

The V gene is TRBV5-1, the J gene TRBJ2-5; D is undetermined. CDR1 is SGHRS and CDR2 is YFSETQ in the germline V gene. The V end was cut by 4 bases, the J end by 5 bases, with 12 bases between. The CDR3 extends over 13 amino acids. The CDR3 loop is CASSLSRGETQYF. The CDR3 DNA reads TGCGCCAGCAGCCTCTCTCGTGGGGAGACCCAGTACTTC.

This clone was detected only a few times. The chain employs TRBV3-1 (or the pseudogene TRBV3-2) and TRBJ2-3; D unclear. The germline V gene has CDR1 LGHDT and CDR2 YNNKEL (reference sequence). CDR3 length: 14 residues. V lost 4 bases and J 0 bases, leaving 8 bases between the germline ends. CDR3 bases: TGTGCCAGCAGCCGAGAACCTAGCACAGATACGCAGTATTTT. This encodes CASSREPSTDTQYF.

This clone was observed a few times. V is TRBV19 and J is TRBJ1-6, with 7 positions matching TRBD1. V was clipped by 10 bases and J by 10 bases; unmatched bases: 10. Germline CDR1 LNHDA, CDR2 SQIVND (reference sequence). This CDR3 is built from 13 residues. The CDR3 DNA follows: TGTGCCACCCAGACAGGGAGAGGGTCACCCCTCCACTTT. Residues: CATQTGRGSPLHF.

V and J are TRBV27 and TRBJ2-7; D unclear. Germline lookup yields CDR1 MNHEY and CDR2 SMNVEV (reference sequence). Trimming removed 5 bases from V and 6 bases from J, with 14 bases in between. The CDR3 consists of 13 residues. CDR3 sequence: CASSRLPPIEQYF. In DNA form, the CDR3 reads TGTGCCAGCAGTAGACTGCCCCCAATCGAGCAGTACTTC.